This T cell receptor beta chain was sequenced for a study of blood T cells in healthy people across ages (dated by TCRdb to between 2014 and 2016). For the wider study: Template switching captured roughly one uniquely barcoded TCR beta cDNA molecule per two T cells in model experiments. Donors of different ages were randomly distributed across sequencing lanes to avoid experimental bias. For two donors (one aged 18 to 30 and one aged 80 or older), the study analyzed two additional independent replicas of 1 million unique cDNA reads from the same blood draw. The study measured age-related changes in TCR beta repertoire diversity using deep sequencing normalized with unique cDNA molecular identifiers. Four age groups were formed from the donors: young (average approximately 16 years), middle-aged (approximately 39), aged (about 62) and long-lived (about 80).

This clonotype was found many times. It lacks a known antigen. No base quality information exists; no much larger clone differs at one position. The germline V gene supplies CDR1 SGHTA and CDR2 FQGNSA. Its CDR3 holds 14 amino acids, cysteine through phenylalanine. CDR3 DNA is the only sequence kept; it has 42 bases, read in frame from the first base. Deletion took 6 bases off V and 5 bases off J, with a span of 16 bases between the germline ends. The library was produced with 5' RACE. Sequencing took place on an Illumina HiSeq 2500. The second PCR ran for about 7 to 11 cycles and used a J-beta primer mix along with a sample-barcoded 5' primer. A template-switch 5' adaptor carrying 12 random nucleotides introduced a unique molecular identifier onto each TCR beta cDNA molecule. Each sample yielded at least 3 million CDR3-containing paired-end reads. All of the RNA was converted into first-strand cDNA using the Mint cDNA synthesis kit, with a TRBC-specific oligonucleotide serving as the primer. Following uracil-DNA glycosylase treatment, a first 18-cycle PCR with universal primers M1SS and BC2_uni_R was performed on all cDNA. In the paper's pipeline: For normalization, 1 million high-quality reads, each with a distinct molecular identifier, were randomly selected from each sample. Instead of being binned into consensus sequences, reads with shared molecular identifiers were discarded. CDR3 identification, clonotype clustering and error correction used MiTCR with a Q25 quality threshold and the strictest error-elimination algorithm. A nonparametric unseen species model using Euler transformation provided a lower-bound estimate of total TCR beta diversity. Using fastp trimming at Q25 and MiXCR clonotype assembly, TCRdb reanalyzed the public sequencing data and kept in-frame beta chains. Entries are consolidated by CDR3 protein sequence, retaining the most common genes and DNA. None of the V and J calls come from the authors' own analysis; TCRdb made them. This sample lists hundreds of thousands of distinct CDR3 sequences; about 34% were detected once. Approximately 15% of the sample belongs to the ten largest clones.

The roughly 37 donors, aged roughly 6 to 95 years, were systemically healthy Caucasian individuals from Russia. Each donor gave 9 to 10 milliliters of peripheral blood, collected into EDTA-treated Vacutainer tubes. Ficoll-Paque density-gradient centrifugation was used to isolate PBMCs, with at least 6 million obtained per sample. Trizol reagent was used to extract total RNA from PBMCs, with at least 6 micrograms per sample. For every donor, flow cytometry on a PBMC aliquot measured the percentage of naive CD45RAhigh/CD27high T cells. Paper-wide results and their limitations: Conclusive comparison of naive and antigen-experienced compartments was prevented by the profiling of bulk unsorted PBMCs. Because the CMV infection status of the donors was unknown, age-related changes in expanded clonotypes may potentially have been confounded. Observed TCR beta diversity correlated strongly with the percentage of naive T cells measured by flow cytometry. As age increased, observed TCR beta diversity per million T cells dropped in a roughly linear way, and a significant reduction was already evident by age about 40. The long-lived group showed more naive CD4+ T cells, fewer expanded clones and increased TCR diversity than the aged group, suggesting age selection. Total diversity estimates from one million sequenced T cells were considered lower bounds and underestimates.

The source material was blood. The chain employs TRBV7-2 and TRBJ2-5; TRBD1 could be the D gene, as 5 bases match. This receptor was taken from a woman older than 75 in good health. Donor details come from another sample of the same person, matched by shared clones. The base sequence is TGTGCCAGCAGGGGGCACTCCCTCGGGGAGACCCAGTACTTC. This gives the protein CASRGHSLGETQYF.